This TCR beta chain emerged from a study of blood T cell repertoires in COVID-19. Study-level information: Samples of COVID-19 (acute and convalescent) were obtained from the United States, Italy and Spain.

Germline V lookup: CDR1 LGHNA, CDR2 YSLEER. CDR3 size: 16 residues. The V gene end was trimmed by 4 bases and the J gene end by 2 bases; junction bases not matched to a gene: 7. TCRdb's copy holds only in-frame clones and misses some; the assay was immunoSEQ multiplex PCR. The sample records over 120,000 clones, around 81% being singletons. Sequenced sample: peripheral blood. This TCR was sampled from a human donor in a cohort sampled during active COVID-19. V usage is TRBV4-3 and J usage is TRBJ2-1, with 8 bases aligning to TRBD2. The CDR3 region is CASSRQLADTYNEQFF. The CDR3 nucleotides are TGCGCCAGCAGCCGACAACTAGCGGACACCTACAATGAGCAGTTCTTC.